The clone carrying this TCR beta chain was observed a single time. This sample is drawn from a study of blood T cell repertoires in COVID-19. About the research overall: Sites across the United States, Italy and Spain contributed samples from acute and convalescent COVID-19. T cells, B-cell-depleted T cells, or PBMCs supplied cDNA or gDNA.

Method: immunoSEQ multiplex PCR; TCRdb's copy keeps in-frame clones and lacks some. The repertoire holds around 250,000 clones, with roughly 89% as singletons. Losses at the gene ends were 10 bases for V and 7 bases for J; bases not matched to a gene: 5. Germline values: CDR1 SNHLY, CDR2 FYNNEI. This CDR3 spans 11 amino acids. Sequencing used peripheral blood. The receptor's source is a woman in her forties who had recovered from COVID-19. The V and J genes are TRBV2 and TRBJ1-2; 8 bases map to TRBD1. CDR3: CAITGGAGYTF. DNA for the CDR3: TGTGCCATCACAGGGGGTGCTGGCTACACCTTC. The complete variable domain, with remaining parts taken from reference TRBV2 and TRBJ1-2, reads EPEVTQTPSHQVTQMGQEVILRCVPISNHLYFYWYRQILGQKVEFLVSFYNNEISEKSEIFDDQFSVERPDGSNFTLKIRSTKLEDSAMYFCAITGGAGYTFGSGTRLTVV.